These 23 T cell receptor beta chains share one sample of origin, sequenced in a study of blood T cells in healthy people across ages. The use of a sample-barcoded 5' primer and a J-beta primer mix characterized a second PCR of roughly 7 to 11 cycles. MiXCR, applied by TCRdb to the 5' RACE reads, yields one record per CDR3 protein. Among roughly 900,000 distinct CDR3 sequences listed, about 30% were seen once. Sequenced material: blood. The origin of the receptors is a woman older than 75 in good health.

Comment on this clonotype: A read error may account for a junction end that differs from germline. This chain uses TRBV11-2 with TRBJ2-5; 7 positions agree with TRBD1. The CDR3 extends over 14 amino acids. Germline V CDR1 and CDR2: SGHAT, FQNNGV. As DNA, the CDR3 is TGTGCCAACAGCTTACAAGGGGGCAAAGAGACCCAGTACTTC. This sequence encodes CANSLQGGKETQYF.

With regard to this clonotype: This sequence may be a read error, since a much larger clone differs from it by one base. The CDR3 DNA follows: TGTGCCAGCAGCCCCCAAAAGGGCAGCTCCGGCTATGGCTACACCTTC. Its translation: CASSPQKGSSGYGYTF. This chain uses TRBV7-2 with TRBJ1-2; D call uncertain. With 5 bases removed from V and 4 bases from J, the gap between germline ends came to 20 bases. The CDR3 contains 16 residues. CDR1 and CDR2 (germline): SGHTA, FQGNSA.

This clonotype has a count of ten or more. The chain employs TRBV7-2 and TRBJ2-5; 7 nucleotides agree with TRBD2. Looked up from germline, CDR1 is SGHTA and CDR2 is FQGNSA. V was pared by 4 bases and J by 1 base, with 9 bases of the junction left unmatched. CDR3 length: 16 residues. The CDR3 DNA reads TGTGCCAGCAGCTCAAATGGGGGGGGAACCCAAGAGACCCAGTACTTC. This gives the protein CASSSNGGGTQETQYF. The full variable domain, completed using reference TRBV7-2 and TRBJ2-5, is GAGVSQSPSNKVTEKGKDVELRCDPISGHTALYWYRQSLGQGLEFLIYFQGNSAPDKSGLPSDRFSAERTGGSVSTLTIQRTQQEDSAVYLCASSSNGGGTQETQYFGPGTRLLVL.

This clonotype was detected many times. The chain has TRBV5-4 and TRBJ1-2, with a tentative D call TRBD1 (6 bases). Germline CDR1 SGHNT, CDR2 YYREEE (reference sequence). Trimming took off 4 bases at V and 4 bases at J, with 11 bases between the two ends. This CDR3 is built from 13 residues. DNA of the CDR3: TGTGCCAGCAGCCCCGGCAGGGGCTATGGCTACACCTTC. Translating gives CASSPGRGYGYTF.

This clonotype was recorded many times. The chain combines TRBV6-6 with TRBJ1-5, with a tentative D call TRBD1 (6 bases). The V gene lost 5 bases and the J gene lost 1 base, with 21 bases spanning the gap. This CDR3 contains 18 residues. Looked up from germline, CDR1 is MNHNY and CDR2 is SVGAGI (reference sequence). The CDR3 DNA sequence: TGTGCCAGCAGTCACCCGGGACATCTACTTTCGAGCAATCAGCCCCAGCATTTT. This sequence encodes CASSHPGHLLSSNQPQHF.

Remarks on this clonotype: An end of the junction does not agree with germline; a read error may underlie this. The CDR3 protein is CASSRTVQETRYF. The CDR3 bases are TGTGCCAGCAGCCGGACCGTACAAGAGACCCGGTACTTC. The V and J genes are TRBV6-2 or TRBV6-3 and TRBJ2-5; D gene ambiguous. CDR3 length: 13 amino acids. CDR1 is MNHEY, CDR2 SVGEGT, per germline.

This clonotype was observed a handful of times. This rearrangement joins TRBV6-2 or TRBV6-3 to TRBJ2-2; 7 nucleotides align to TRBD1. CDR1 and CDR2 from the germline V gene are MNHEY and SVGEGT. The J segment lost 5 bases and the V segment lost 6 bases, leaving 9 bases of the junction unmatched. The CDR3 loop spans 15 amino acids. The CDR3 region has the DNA TGTGCCAGCAGGGCACCGGGACAGAGAACCGGGGAGCTGTTTTTT. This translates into CASRAPGQRTGELFF.

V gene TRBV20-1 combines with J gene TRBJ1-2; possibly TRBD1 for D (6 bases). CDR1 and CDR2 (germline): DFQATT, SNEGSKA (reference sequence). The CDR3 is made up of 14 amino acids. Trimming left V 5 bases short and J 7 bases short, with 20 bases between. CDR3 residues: CSAGNRVHYFGYTF. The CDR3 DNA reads TGCAGTGCTGGCAACAGGGTTCACTACTTTGGCTACACCTTC.

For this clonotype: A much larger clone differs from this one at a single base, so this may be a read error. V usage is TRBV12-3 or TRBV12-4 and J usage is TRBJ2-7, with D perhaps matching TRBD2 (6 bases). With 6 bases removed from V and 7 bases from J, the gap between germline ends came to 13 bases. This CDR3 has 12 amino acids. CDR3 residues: CASSQARGEQYF. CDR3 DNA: TGTGCCAGCAGCCAGGCACGGGGGGAGCAGTACTTC.

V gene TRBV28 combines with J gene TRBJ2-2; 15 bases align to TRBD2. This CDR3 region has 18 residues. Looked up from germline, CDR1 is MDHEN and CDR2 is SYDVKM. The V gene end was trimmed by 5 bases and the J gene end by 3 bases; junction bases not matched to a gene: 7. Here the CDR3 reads CASSTRTSGGGHTGELFF. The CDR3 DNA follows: TGTGCCAGCAGTACCCGGACTAGCGGGGGGGGTCACACCGGGGAGCTGTTTTTT.

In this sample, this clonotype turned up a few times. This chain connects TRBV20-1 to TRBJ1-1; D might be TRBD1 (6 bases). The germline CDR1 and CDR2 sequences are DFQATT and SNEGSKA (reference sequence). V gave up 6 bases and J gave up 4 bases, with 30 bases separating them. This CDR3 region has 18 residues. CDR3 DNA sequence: TGCAGTGCCGCGACAAGGGGGGGCGGTCCGAGGTTGGCCACTGAAGCTTTCTTT. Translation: CSAATRGGGPRLATEAFF.

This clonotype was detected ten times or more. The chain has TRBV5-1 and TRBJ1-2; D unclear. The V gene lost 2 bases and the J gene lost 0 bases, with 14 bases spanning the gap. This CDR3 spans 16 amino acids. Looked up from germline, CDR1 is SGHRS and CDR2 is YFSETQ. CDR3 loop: CASSLNSGSTNYGYTF. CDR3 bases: TGCGCCAGCAGCTTAAACTCCGGGTCTACTAACTATGGCTACACCTTC.

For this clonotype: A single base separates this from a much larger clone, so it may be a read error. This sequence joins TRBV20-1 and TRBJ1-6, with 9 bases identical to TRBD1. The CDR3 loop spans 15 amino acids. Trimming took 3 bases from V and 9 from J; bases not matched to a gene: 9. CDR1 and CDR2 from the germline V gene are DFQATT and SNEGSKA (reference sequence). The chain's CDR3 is CSARKPGQGSSPLHF. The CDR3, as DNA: TGCAGTGCTAGGAAACCGGGACAGGGTAGTTCACCCCTCCACTTT.

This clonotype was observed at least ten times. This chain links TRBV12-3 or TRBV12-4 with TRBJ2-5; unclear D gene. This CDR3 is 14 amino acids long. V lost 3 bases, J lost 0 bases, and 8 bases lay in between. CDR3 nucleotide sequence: TGTGCCAGCAGTTTTGGACGGGACCAAGAGACCCAGTACTTC. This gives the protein CASSFGRDQETQYF.

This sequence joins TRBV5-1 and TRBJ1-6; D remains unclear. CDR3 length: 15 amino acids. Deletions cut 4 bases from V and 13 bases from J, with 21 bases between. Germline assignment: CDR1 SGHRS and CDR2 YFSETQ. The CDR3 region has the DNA TGCGCCAGCAGCCTCGAAACAGCGACCGTCGCTCCCCTCCACTTT. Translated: CASSLETATVAPLHF.

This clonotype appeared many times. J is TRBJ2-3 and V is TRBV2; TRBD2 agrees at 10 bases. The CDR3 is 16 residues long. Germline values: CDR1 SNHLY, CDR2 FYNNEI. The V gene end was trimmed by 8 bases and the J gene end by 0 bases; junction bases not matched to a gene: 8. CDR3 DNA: TGTGCCAGCGGCAAAGTTAGCGGGGGGAGCACAGATACGCAGTATTTT. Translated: CASGKVSGGSTDTQYF.

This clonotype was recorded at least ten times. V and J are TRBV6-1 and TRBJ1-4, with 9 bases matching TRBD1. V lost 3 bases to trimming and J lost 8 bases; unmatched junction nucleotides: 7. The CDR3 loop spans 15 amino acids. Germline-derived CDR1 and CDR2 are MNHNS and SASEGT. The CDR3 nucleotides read TGTGCCAGCAGTGACACCGGGACAGGGCCCGAAAAACTGTTTTTT. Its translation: CASSDTGTGPEKLFF.

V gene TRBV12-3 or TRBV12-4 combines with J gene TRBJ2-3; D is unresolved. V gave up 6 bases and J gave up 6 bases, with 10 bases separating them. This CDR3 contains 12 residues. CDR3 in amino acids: CASSATPDTQYF. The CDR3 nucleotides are TGTGCCAGCAGCGCCACCCCGGATACGCAGTATTTT.

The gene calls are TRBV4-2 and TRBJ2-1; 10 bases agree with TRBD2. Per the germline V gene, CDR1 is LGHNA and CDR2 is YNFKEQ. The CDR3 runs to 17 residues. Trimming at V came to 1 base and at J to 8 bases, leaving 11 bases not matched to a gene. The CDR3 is CASSQGILAGAVYEQFF. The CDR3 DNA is TGTGCCAGCAGCCAAGGAATTCTAGCGGGGGCGGTATATGAGCAGTTCTTC.

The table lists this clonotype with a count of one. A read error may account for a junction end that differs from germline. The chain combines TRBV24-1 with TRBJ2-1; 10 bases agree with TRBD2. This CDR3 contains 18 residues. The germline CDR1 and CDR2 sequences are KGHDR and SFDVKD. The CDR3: CATSDLPRGAGGRNERFF. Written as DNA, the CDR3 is TGTGCCACCAGTGATTTGCCACGGGGAGCGGGGGGGCGGAATGAGCGGTTCTTC.

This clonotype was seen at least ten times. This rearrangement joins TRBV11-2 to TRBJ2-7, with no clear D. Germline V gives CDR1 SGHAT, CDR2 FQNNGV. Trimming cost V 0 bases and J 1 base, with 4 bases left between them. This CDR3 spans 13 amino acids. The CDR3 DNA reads TGTGCCAGCAGCTTAGATTTTTCCTACGAGCAGTACTTC. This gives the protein CASSLDFSYEQYF.

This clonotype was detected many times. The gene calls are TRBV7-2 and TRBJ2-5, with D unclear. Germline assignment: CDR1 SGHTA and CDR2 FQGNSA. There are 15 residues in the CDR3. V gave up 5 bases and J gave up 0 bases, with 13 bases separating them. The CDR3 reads CASSPHSANQETQYF. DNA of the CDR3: TGTGCCAGCAGCCCTCATTCGGCTAACCAAGAGACCCAGTACTTC.

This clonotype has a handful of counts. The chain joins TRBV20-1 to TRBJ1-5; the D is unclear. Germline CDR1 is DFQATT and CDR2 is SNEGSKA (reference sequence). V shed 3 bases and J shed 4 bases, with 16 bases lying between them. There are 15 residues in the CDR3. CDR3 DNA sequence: TGCAGTGCTAGTAAATACCGGGTCCCAAATCAGCCCCAGCATTTT. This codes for CSASKYRVPNQPQHF.